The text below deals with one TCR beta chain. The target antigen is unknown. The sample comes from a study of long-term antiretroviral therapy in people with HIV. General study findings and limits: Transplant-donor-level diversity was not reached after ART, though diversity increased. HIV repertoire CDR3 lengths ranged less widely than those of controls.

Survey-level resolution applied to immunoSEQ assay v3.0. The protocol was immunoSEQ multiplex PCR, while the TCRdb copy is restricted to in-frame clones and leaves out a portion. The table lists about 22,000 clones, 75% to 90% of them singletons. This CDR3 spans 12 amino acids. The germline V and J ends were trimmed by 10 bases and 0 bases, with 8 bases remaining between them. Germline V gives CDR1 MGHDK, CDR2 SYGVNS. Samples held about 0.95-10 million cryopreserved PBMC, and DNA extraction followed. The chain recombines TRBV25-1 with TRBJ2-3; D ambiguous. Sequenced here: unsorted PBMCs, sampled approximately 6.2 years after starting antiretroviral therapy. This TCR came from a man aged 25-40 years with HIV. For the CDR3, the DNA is TGTGCCACCGCGGACAGCACAGATACGCAGTATTTT. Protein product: CATADSTDTQYF.